This entry is about one TCR beta chain. The antigen remains unidentified. The data were taken from a study of cytomegalovirus exposure and HLA in healthy donors. As for the study in general: Findings of an earlier analysis included roughly 110 million unique TCR beta sequences from 170 million or so T cells. General observations from the study: Cytomegalovirus status was reportedly diagnosed by the classifier with high specificity and sensitivity.

In the PCR, 60 Vbeta and 13 Jbeta primers were used. Produced via immunoSEQ multiplex PCR; TCRdb's table is partial and in-frame only. Among under 110,000 clones listed, about three quarters were seen once. The CDR3 contains 16 residues. Germline assignment: CDR1 SGDLS and CDR2 YYNGEE. Trimming pared 3 bases from V and 3 bases from J, leaving 18 bases between. The sample taken for sequencing was PBMCs. This TCR came from a woman between 45 and 65 years old in good health and CMV-seropositive. The chain carries TRBV9 and TRBJ2-5; a weak D match, TRBD2 (6 bases). The CDR3 bases are TGTGCCAGCAGCGAACCCTCGGGGGTCATTGAAGAGACCCAGTACTTC. Its translation is CASSEPSGVIEETQYF. Full variable domain (outside the CDR3, taken from reference TRBV9 and TRBJ2-5): DSGVTQTPKHLITATGQRVTLRCSPRSGDLSVYWYQQSLDQGLQFLIQYYNGEERAKGNILERFSAQQFPDLHSELNLSSLELGDSALYFCASSEPSGVIEETQYFGPGTRLLVL.